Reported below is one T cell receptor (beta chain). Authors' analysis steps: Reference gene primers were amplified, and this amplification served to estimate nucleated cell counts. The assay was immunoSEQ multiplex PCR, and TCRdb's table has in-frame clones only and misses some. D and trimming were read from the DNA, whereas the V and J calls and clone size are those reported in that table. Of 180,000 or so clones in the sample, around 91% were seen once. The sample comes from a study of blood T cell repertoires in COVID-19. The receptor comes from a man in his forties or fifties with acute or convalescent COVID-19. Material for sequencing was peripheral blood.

CDR3 bases: TGTGCCAGCAGTTTAGAGGGGAACACTGAAGCTTTCTTT. This translates into CASSLEGNTEAFF. This chain links TRBV2 with TRBJ1-1; unclear D gene. CDR1 and CDR2 (germline): SNHLY, FYNNEI. This CDR3 comprises 13 residues. With 5 bases removed from V and 1 base from J, the gap between germline ends came to 8 bases.